This TCR beta chain was sequenced in a study of CXCR3-negative and CXCR3-positive naive CD8 T cells. The CDR3 loop spans 14 amino acids. The germline gives CDR1 SQVTM, CDR2 ANQGSEA. Of note for this clonotype: The antigen is undetermined.

All TRB cDNA libraries came from 5' RACE performed with UMI labels. TCRdb re-analyzed the 5' RACE reads; it lists each CDR3 protein once, without DNA. This sample contains 4,500 to 6,500 distinct CDR3 sequences. Each CD8+ T cell subset was flow-sorted in triplicate. Every sort contained 300,000 cells. Study outcomes and limitations: TRB CDR3s were more hydrophobic in CXCR3-positive than in CXCR3-negative naive cells.

Material for sequencing was naive CXCR3+ CD8+ T cells from blood. The sample's subset: CD45RO-CCR7+CD27+CD95- naive CD8+ T cells expressing CXCR3 (TNR3+). The TCR originated in a human donor in good health. Some clones in this sample may be carry-over from other donors' samples. The chain employs TRBV29-1 and TRBJ2-2; TCRdb names TRBD2, which stays unverified in the absence of DNA. The CDR3 reads CSVEGASGTGELFF.